This T cell receptor (beta chain) comes out of a study of OX40 agonist ivuxolimab in advanced cancers. Background on the study: Prior therapy, whether anti-PD-1, anti-PD-L1 or anti-CTLA-4, was allowed, and less than 45% had some. In three patients, partial responses were observed, one with hepatocellular carcinoma and two with cutaneous melanoma.

If patients had autoimmune disease history or systemic immunosuppression, they were excluded. V lost 5 bases, J lost 0 bases, and 12 bases lay in between. CDR3 size: 15 residues. Germline V gene data show CDR1 as SGHRS and CDR2 as YFSETQ. Findings and limits, study-wide: By week 6 at 0.1 to 3.0 mg/kg, blood CD4+ and CD8+ T cells had expanded clonally.

TCRdb's copy holds only in-frame clones and misses some; the assay was immunoSEQ multiplex PCR. The profile covers approximately 160,000 clones, with approximately 94% appearing a single time and about 0.33% taken by the ten largest. On this clone itself: Its antigen is unknown.

V usage is TRBV5-1 and J usage is TRBJ1-5; D is uncertain. Material: CD4+ or CD8+ T cells sorted from blood, obtained in a trial of the OX40 agonist ivuxolimab. This receptor was identified in an adult with an advanced solid tumor such as melanoma, head and neck, liver or kidney cancer. DNA for the CDR3: TGCGCCAGCAGGGACGGAGAATATAGCAATCAGCCCCAGCATTTT. This gives the protein CASRDGEYSNQPQHF.